Sequencing of this T cell receptor beta chain was carried out in a study of CD8+CD57+ T cells in acquired aplastic anemia. Study-wide context: Isolated CD4+ and CD8+ cells, once sorted, yielded DNA averaging around 2.9 ug.

All sequencing subjects had displayed CD8+CD57+ cell expansion on flow cytometry. Every patient was diagnosed with severe acquired aplastic anemia. The template for TCR beta VDJ and CDR3 sequence profiling was genomic DNA. From the reads, TCRdb called clonotypes with MiXCR, one entry per CDR3 protein. The sample shows some 170,000 distinct CDR3 sequences, 71% of them seen only once. Between the trimmed V and J ends, which lost 5 bases and 3 bases, there was a span of 17 bases. Per the germline V gene, CDR1 is SEHNR and CDR2 is FQNEAQ (reference sequence). CDR3 length: 16 amino acids. The chain uses TRBV7-9 and TRBJ2-1; either TRBD1 or TRBD2 may supply D (5 bases each). What was sequenced was sorted CD4+, CD8+, or CD8+CD57+ T cells (not recorded which) from PBMCs. The clonotype was recovered from a human donor with aplastic anemia. The CDR3 DNA reads TGTGCCAGCAGCCCCGAGAAGGGGAGCATCTACAATGAGCAGTTCTTC. It encodes CASSPEKGSIYNEQFF.